This T cell receptor beta chain emerged from a study of vaccination effects on CD4 cells after COVID-19. The study's findings and limits: Just 1 of 255 vaccine-induced clones in healthy recipients was cross-reactive.

Repertoires were generated with immunoSEQ multiplex PCR, while TCRdb's copy carries only in-frame clones and drops some. The sample lists some 68,000 clones, 65% to 85% occurring once. Germline CDR1 reads SGHTA; CDR2 reads FQGTGA. The J segment lost 7 bases and the V segment lost 5 bases, leaving 7 bases of the junction unmatched. CDR3 length equals 14 residues. Note on this clone: The antigen is not known.

Before any sequencing was done, the ViraFEST assay used viral peptide pools to expand antigen-specific CD4+ T cells. Once cultured for under 11 days, the cells underwent separation to obtain CD4+ T cells. Vaccine recipients had no previous SARS-CoV-2 infection; their nucleocapsid antibodies were negative. The chain links TRBV7-3 to TRBJ2-2; 7 nucleotides line up with TRBD1. This sequence originates from a human donor who received a COVID-19 vaccine. Here the sequenced sample was CD4+ T cells from PBMCs cultured with HCoV-OC43 spike peptides, taken before COVID-19 vaccination. The subset here: HCoV-OC43 spike overlapping peptide pool stimulation. CDR3 DNA: TGTGCCAGCAGCCCCACAGGGGTGGTCGGGGAGCTGTTTTTT. Encoded protein: CASSPTGVVGELFF.